The entry that follows covers one TCR beta chain sequence. Its antigen is unidentified. This entry belongs to a study of cytomegalovirus exposure and HLA in healthy donors. Study-level points and caveats: The authors listed about 170 TCR beta chains as cytomegalovirus-associated. According to a later analysis, donors in an Asian-associated ancestry cluster reportedly had fewer N-insertions than the roughly 640-donor mean. Several of the most significant clusters were apparently associated with common viral pathogens in a later analysis.

CDR3 length equals 14 residues. Trimming shortened V by 7 bases and J by 0 bases, and 12 bases separated the two germline ends. Germline values: CDR1 LNHDA, CDR2 SQIVND (reference sequence). Researchers ran the PCR with 60 Vbeta and 13 Jbeta primers. Measured with immunoSEQ multiplex PCR; TCRdb has only the in-frame clones, and not every one. The table lists 150,000 to 200,000 clones, around four fifths of them singletons. This chain connects TRBV19 to TRBJ1-1; no clear D gene. This TCR was recovered from a man between 18 and 35 years old in good health and CMV-seropositive. Source material: PBMCs. The CDR3 loop reads CASIDPEMNTEAFF. The CDR3 bases are TGTGCCAGTATTGATCCAGAAATGAACACTGAAGCTTTCTTT. The whole variable domain, remainder taken from reference TRBV19 and TRBJ1-1, is DGGITQSPKYLFRKEGQNVTLSCEQNLNHDAMYWYRQDPGQGLRLIYYSQIVNDFQKGDIAEGYSVSREKKESFPLTVTSAQKNPTAFYLCASIDPEMNTEAFFGQGTRLTVV.